Listed below are T cell receptor beta chains from one sample, sequenced in a study of blood T cell repertoires in COVID-19. Profiling relied on immunoSEQ multiplex PCR, and the TCRdb table lists in-frame clones only, not all of them. The table lists about 71,000 clones, 82% of them singletons. The specimen was peripheral blood. The receptor set was obtained from a woman older than 75 with acute or convalescent COVID-19. Both conserved end residues are part of each CDR3. D genes are given only for firm matches. Clone size is given for some rows only: seen once, a few or many times, or a class if the clone is expanded.

many TRBD1 TRBJ2-7 TRBV19 CASSVRTGGDEQYF TGTGCCAGTAGTGTCAGGACAGGGGGCGACGAGCAGTACTTC
. . TRBJ2-1 TRBV6-1 CASSPRPNEQFF TGTGCCAGCAGTCCCAGGCCCAATGAGCAGTTCTTC
. . TRBJ1-3 TRBV19 CASSIFDGTGNTIYF TGTGCCAGTAGTATATTCGACGGGACTGGAAACACCATATATTTT
few . TRBJ1-1 TRBV6-6 CASSLVDSEAFF TGTGCCAGCAGCCTCGTAGACTCTGAAGCTTTCTTT
. TRBD1 TRBJ2-2 TRBV29-1 CSVEDIGTGAAGELFF TGCAGCGTTGAAGATATAGGGACAGGGGCCGCCGGGGAGCTGTTTTTT
once TRBD1 TRBJ1-5 TRBV4-1 CASSQDSGTGFQPQHF TGCGCCAGCAGCCAAGATTCTGGGACAGGGTTCCAGCCCCAGCATTTT
. TRBD1 TRBJ1-1 TRBV5-6 CASSSDRGTFMNTEAFF TGTGCCAGCAGTTCTGACAGGGGAACTTTTATGAACACTGAAGCTTTCTTT
. TRBD2 TRBJ2-7 TRBV5-8 CASRTSVPSYEQYF TGTGCCAGCAGGACTAGCGTCCCCTCCTACGAGCAGTACTTC
. TRBD1 TRBJ1-1 TRBV19 CASQGARVWNTEAFF TGTGCCAGCCAGGGGGCGCGAGTGTGGAACACTGAAGCTTTCTTT
. TRBD1 TRBJ2-7 TRBV15 CATSRVDRGLEEQYF TGTGCCACCAGCAGAGTTGACAGGGGGCTGGAGGAGCAGTACTTC
. . TRBJ2-3 TRBV7-9 CASSLALGGVSTDTQYF TGTGCCAGCAGCTTAGCTCTGGGCGGGGTGAGCACAGATACGCAGTATTTT
few . TRBJ1-2 TRBV2 CASSQSLPNYGYTF TGTGCCAGCAGCCAAAGCCTTCCAAACTATGGCTACACCTTC
many TRBD1 TRBJ1-2 TRBV29-1 CSVRGGDRGISNYGYTF TGCAGCGTGAGGGGTGGGGACAGGGGCATTTCTAACTATGGCTACACCTTC
. TRBD1 TRBJ1-2 TRBV15 CATSFGQGPFNYGYTF TGTGCCACCAGCTTCGGACAGGGGCCTTTTAACTATGGCTACACCTTC
. . TRBJ2-7 TRBV7-8 CASSFAQGGNEQYF TGTGCCAGCAGCTTCGCACAGGGCGGTAACGAGCAGTACTTC
few TRBD2 TRBJ2-2 TRBV7-9 CASSYPAGGLVTGELFF TGTGCCAGCAGCTATCCAGCGGGAGGGCTCGTCACCGGGGAGCTGTTTTTT
. . TRBJ1-4 TRBV27 CASSLSRPGEIAEKLFF TGTGCCAGCAGTTTATCTCGCCCAGGGGAGATTGCTGAAAAACTGTTTTTT
once TRBD2 TRBJ2-1 TRBV5-1 CASSSTSGSSYNEQFF TGCGCCAGCAGTTCCACTAGCGGGAGCTCCTACAATGAGCAGTTCTTC
once TRBD1 TRBJ1-2 TRBV18 CASSPQDRVNGYTF TGTGCCAGCTCACCACAGGACAGGGTGAATGGCTACACCTTC
. . TRBJ2-5 TRBV3-1/TRBV3-2 CASSGGIETQYF TGTGCCAGCAGCGGAGGGATAGAGACCCAGTACTTC
. . TRBJ1-6 TRBV28 CASTEQGRDSPLHF TGTGCCAGCACGGAGCAAGGGCGGGATTCACCCCTCCACTTT
. TRBD2 TRBJ2-1 TRBV5-1 CASSNSGSVDEQFF TGCGCCAGCAGCAATAGCGGGAGTGTCGATGAGCAGTTCTTC
. TRBD2 TRBJ2-1 TRBV7-9 CASSDGLAGVEGYNEQFF TGTGCCAGCAGCGACGGACTAGCGGGAGTAGAGGGCTACAATGAGCAGTTCTTC
. . TRBJ2-5 TRBV14 CASSQVTGIQETQYF TGTGCCAGCAGCCAAGTAACGGGGATCCAAGAGACCCAGTACTTC
. . TRBJ2-3 TRBV15 CATSRGGGSADTQYF TGTGCCACCAGCAGAGGCGGAGGTTCCGCAGATACGCAGTATTTT
. . TRBJ2-7 TRBV7-2 CASSLFPPSLATIYEQYF TGTGCCAGCAGCTTATTCCCCCCTTCGCTAGCGACAATCTACGAGCAGTACTTC
once TRBD1 TRBJ2-4 TRBV7-2 CASSFRKQGIKNIQYF TGTGCCAGCAGCTTTAGAAAACAGGGGATCAAAAACATTCAGTACTTC
. TRBD2 TRBJ2-3 TRBV5-8 CASSLGEGPPPDTQYF TGTGCCAGCAGCTTAGGGGAGGGCCCCCCCCCAGATACGCAGTATTTT
. . TRBJ2-3 TRBV18 CASSANPGDTQYF TGTGCCAGCTCAGCCAACCCGGGAGATACGCAGTATTTT
. TRBD2 TRBJ2-1 TRBV6-4 CASSDTSGTSYNEQFF TGTGCCAGCAGTGATACTAGCGGGACCTCCTACAATGAGCAGTTCTTC
. TRBD2 TRBJ2-1 TRBV5-1 CASSLVSSGGSSYNEQFF TGCGCCAGCAGCTTGGTGTCTAGCGGGGGGAGCTCCTACAATGAGCAGTTCTTC
. . TRBJ2-3 TRBV29-1 CSVLTQRSTDTQYF TGCAGCGTTCTAACCCAGCGGAGCACAGATACGCAGTATTTT
. . TRBJ2-1 TRBV25-1 CASSDGRNEQFF TGTGCCAGCAGTGACGGCAGGAATGAGCAGTTCTTC
. TRBD1 TRBJ2-2 TRBV7-9 CASTLDRGLLNTGELFF TGTGCCAGCACCCTGGACAGGGGGCTTTTGAACACCGGGGAGCTGTTTTTT
. TRBD1 TRBJ2-7 TRBV6-1 CASSDGQGHYYEQYF TGTGCCAGCAGTGACGGACAGGGCCATTACTACGAGCAGTACTTC
once . TRBJ1-3 TRBV25-1 CASSEERTGNTIYF TGTGCCAGCAGTGAAGAGAGGACTGGAAACACCATATATTTT
. . TRBJ2-7 TRBV21-1 CASSKIRLAANSYEQYF TGTGCCAGCAGCAAAATCCGACTAGCGGCAAACTCCTACGAGCAGTACTTC
. TRBD1 TRBJ2-3 TRBV11-3 CASSLGDRGATDTQYF TGTGCCAGCAGCTTAGGGGACAGGGGAGCCACAGATACGCAGTATTTT